The 20 T cell receptor beta chains below all came from one sample that was sequenced in a study of T-cell memory formation after mild COVID-19. Using its own MiXCR run on the 5' RACE reads, TCRdb lists one record per CDR3 protein. The data contain roughly 450,000 distinct CDR3 sequences, roughly 17% of them seen just once; the ten biggest clones take up roughly 21%. Sequencing was done on a sample of PBMCs or a T cell subset sorted from them (not recorded which). The receptors originated from a man aged 18 to 29 who had mild COVID-19 (a few samples of this study predate the infection). Cell type and time point are not known.

There are a few counts of this clonotype. This rearrangement joins TRBV7-2 to TRBJ1-2, with D maybe TRBD1 (5 bases). The CDR3 is 16 residues long. The V end was cut by 4 bases, the J end by 0 bases, with 15 bases between. Germline lookup yields CDR1 SGHTA and CDR2 FQGNSA. Here the CDR3 DNA reads TGTGCCAGCAGCTCTGGAGGGGTCGACGCTAACTATGGCTACACCTTC. It translates to CASSSGGVDANYGYTF.

This clonotype was counted only a few times. V usage is TRBV18 and J usage is TRBJ2-4; D not resolved. Trimming shortened V by 2 bases and J by 9 bases, and 14 bases separated the two germline ends. Germline CDR1 reads KGHSH; CDR2 reads LQKENI. The CDR3 spans 14 residues. The CDR3 spells CASSPTEPKGIQYF. CDR3 sequence (DNA): TGTGCCAGCTCACCAACAGAACCCAAGGGCATTCAGTACTTC.

The sample holds many counts of this clonotype. This sequence joins TRBV20-1 and TRBJ2-5; maybe TRBD2 (6 bases). V was shortened by 1 base and J by 4 bases, with 13 bases between the two germline ends. This CDR3 comprises 14 residues. CDR1 is DFQATT, CDR2 SNEGSKA, per germline (reference sequence). The CDR3 nucleotides read TGCAGTGCTAGAGCCACATCAGCGGGAGAGACCCAGTACTTC. Protein: CSARATSAGETQYF.

The rearrangement uses TRBV2 and TRBJ2-5, with TRBD1 as a possible D gene (5 bases). Trimming cost V 3 bases and J 5 bases, with 10 bases left between them. The CDR3 runs to 13 residues. Germline V gives CDR1 SNHLY, CDR2 FYNNEI. The CDR3 DNA is TGTGCCAGCAGTGACAGGGCGAGGGAGACCCAGTACTTC. It yields the protein CASSDRARETQYF. Based on the CDR3 plus reference TRBV2 and TRBJ2-5, the full variable domain is EPEVTQTPSHQVTQMGQEVILRCVPISNHLYFYWYRQILGQKVEFLVSFYNNEISEKSEIFDDQFSVERPDGSNFTLKIRSTKLEDSAMYFCASSDRARETQYFGPGTRLLVL.

This clonotype was seen a handful of times. The chain carries TRBV29-1 and TRBJ1-2; no definite D call. Between the trimmed V and J ends, which lost 1 base and 0 bases, there was a span of 9 bases. Germline-derived CDR1 and CDR2 are SQVTM and ANQGSEA. The CDR3 loop spans 14 amino acids. CDR3 region: CSVEGRGPNYGYTF. CDR3 nucleotides: TGCAGCGTTGAAGGGCGGGGTCCTAACTATGGCTACACCTTC.

The V call is TRBV5-4, the J call TRBJ2-7, with 12 bases identical to TRBD2. J was trimmed by 6 bases and V by 4 bases; bases with no gene match: 5. From germline, CDR1 is SGHNT and CDR2 YYREEE (reference sequence). The CDR3 has 14 residues. CDR3 DNA: TGTGCCAGCAGCCCCGGACTAGCGGGGTCCGAGCAGTACTTC. It codes for CASSPGLAGSEQYF.

This CDR3 is CASSLRAGIHDEQFF. CDR3 bases: TGCGCCAGCAGCCTCCGGGCAGGGATCCACGATGAGCAGTTCTTC. The chain recombines TRBV4-3 with TRBJ2-1; a weak D match, TRBD1 (5 bases). Germline-derived CDR1 and CDR2 are LGHNA and YSLEER. There are 15 residues in the CDR3. V lost 4 bases and J lost 8, with 18 bases in between.

This clonotype was observed a handful of times. The rearrangement links TRBV12-5 to TRBJ1-3; no definite D call. Trimming pared 6 bases from V and 8 bases from J, leaving 8 bases between. The CDR3 loop spans 11 amino acids. Looked up from germline, CDR1 is LGHNT and CDR2 is FRNRAP. CDR3 in DNA: TGTGCTAGTGGACTCGGGGACACCATATATTTT. Protein sequence: CASGLGDTIYF.

This clonotype has more than one count but fewer than ten. The rearrangement links TRBV5-1 to TRBJ1-3; D remains unclear. V was shortened by 0 bases and J by 0 bases, with 10 bases between the two germline ends. Germline V CDR1 and CDR2: SGHRS, YFSETQ. This CDR3 spans 16 amino acids. This CDR3 is CASSLAGSYSGNTIYF. CDR3 DNA: TGCGCCAGCAGCTTGGCCGGATCATACTCTGGAAACACCATATATTTT.

This clonotype has more than one count but fewer than ten. The chain is built from TRBV12-3 or TRBV12-4 and TRBJ1-1, with TRBD1 identical over 7 bases. The V gene end was trimmed by 6 bases and the J gene end by 1 base; junction bases not matched to a gene: 2. This CDR3 has 13 amino acids. The chain's CDR3 is CASRTGRNTEAFF. CDR3 DNA sequence: TGTGCCAGCAGGACAGGGAGGAACACTGAAGCTTTCTTT.

This chain uses TRBV7-6 with TRBJ2-1, with D perhaps matching TRBD1 or TRBD2 (5 bases each). V lost 5 bases, J lost 8 bases, and 13 bases lay in between. This CDR3 has 13 amino acids. Germline V gene data show CDR1 as SGHVS and CDR2 as FNYEAQ. CDR3 protein: CASSPGTFYEQFF. The CDR3 nucleotides read TGTGCCAGCAGCCCCGGGACCTTTTATGAGCAGTTCTTC.

This clonotype was counted between two and nine times. This sequence joins TRBV5-1 and TRBJ2-7, with TRBD2 matching 9 bases. Looked up from germline, CDR1 is SGHRS and CDR2 is YFSETQ. The CDR3 is 15 amino acids. V gave up 4 bases and J gave up 3 bases; unmatched junction bases: 8. The CDR3 region has the DNA TGCGCCAGCAGCACCGGTGCGACTAGCGGCTACGAGCAGTACTTC. Its protein product is CASSTGATSGYEQYF.

V and J are TRBV20-1 and TRBJ1-3, with 8 bases matching TRBD1. The CDR3 is 15 residues long. From germline, CDR1 is DFQATT and CDR2 SNEGSKA (reference sequence). V shed 4 bases, J shed 0 bases, and the junction held 5 bases outside the gene matches. This chain's CDR3 is CSATGGPFSGNTIYF. CDR3 coding DNA: TGCAGTGCTACAGGGGGCCCTTTCTCTGGAAACACCATATATTTT.

This clonotype has more than one count but fewer than ten. The chain is built from TRBV5-1 and TRBJ2-1; 7 bases agree with TRBD1. The CDR3 runs 17 residues. The V gene end was trimmed by 4 bases and the J gene end by 0 bases; junction bases not matched to a gene: 10. The germline V gene has CDR1 SGHRS and CDR2 YFSETQ. The CDR3 nucleotides read TGCGCCAGCAGCCCTGGACAGGCTTCTTACTCCTACAATGAGCAGTTCTTC. Its translation is CASSPGQASYSYNEQFF.

The rearrangement links TRBV7-3 to TRBJ1-1; TRBD1 aligns across 7 bases. Germline trimming cut 5 bases from V and 8 bases from J; bases unmatched to any gene: 11. Germline V gene data show CDR1 as SGHTA and CDR2 as FQGTGA. This CDR3 has 14 amino acids. The CDR3 sequence is CASSQTGAGGEAFF. As DNA, the CDR3 is TGTGCCAGCAGCCAAACGGGTGCAGGGGGAGAAGCTTTCTTT.

Only a few counts were recorded for this clonotype. The chain couples TRBV4-1 to TRBJ2-3; no clear D. Looked up from germline, CDR1 is MGHRA and CDR2 is YSYEKL. Trimming stripped 1 base from V and 2 bases from J, with 16 bases between. The CDR3 covers 17 residues. DNA of the CDR3: TGCGCCAGCAGCCAAGTTATGTCCAAGAGAGTCACAGATACGCAGTATTTT. This translates into CASSQVMSKRVTDTQYF.

J is TRBJ1-1 and V is TRBV4-1; tentative D call: TRBD1 (6 bases). Germline assignment: CDR1 MGHRA and CDR2 YSYEKL. V lost 1 base to trimming and J lost 1 base, with 13 bases between them. The CDR3 has 16 residues. Here the CDR3 DNA reads TGCGCCAGCAGCCAAGTCTGGGACATCCCGAACACTGAAGCTTTCTTT. This translates into CASSQVWDIPNTEAFF.

This clonotype was seen a few times. The chain carries TRBV5-1 and TRBJ2-5; D gene uncertain. The CDR3 contains 14 residues. The germline V gene has CDR1 SGHRS and CDR2 YFSETQ. V lost 2 bases and J 1 base, leaving 9 bases between the germline ends. The CDR3 here is CASSLRWGQETQYF. The DNA for the CDR3 is TGCGCCAGCAGCTTACGCTGGGGCCAAGAGACCCAGTACTTC.

J is TRBJ2-6 and V is TRBV7-9; D uncertain. This CDR3 comprises 15 residues. The germline gives CDR1 SEHNR, CDR2 FQNEAQ (reference sequence). V lost 2 bases, J lost 4 bases, and 9 bases lay in between. The CDR3 nucleotides are TGTGCCAGCAGCTTAACAAGGACCGGGGCCAACGTCCTGACTTTC. Protein: CASSLTRTGANVLTF. Combining the CDR3 with reference TRBV7-9 and TRBJ2-6 gives the whole variable domain DTGVSQNPRHKITKRGQNVTFRCDPISEHNRLYWYRQTLGQGPEFLTYFQNEAQLEKSRLLSDRFSAERPKGSFSTLEIQRTEQGDSAMYLCASSLTRTGANVLTFGAGSRLTVL.

The gene calls are TRBV20-1 and TRBJ2-5; tentative D call: TRBD2 (5 bases). This CDR3 spans 12 amino acids. V was shortened by 5 bases and J by 7 bases, with 14 bases between the two germline ends. CDR1 and CDR2 from the germline V gene are DFQATT and SNEGSKA (reference sequence). Here the CDR3 reads CSAPGLAGTQYF. The CDR3 DNA sequence: TGCAGTGCTCCAGGACTGGCCGGGACCCAGTACTTC.